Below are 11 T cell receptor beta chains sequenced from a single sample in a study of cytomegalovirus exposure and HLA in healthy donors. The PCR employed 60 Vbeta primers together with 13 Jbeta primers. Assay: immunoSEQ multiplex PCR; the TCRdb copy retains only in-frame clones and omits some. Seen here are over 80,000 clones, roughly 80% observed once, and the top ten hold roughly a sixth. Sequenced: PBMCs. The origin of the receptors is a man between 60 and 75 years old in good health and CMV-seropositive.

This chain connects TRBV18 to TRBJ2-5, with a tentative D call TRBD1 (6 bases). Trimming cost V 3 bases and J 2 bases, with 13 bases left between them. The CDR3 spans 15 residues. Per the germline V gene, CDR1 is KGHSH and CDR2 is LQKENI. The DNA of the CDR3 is TGTGCCAGCTCACCGCGACAGGTCCTTCAAGAGACCCAGTACTTC. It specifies CASSPRQVLQETQYF.

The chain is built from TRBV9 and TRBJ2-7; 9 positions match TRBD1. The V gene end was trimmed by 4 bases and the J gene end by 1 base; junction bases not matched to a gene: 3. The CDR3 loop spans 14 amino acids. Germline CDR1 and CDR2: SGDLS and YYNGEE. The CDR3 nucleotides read TGTGCCAGCAGCATCGGGACAGGGTCCTACGAGCAGTACTTC. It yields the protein CASSIGTGSYEQYF.

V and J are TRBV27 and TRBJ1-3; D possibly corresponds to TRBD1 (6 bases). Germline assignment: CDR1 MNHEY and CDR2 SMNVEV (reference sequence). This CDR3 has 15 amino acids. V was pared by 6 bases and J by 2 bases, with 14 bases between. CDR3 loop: CASRLTGFAGNTIYF. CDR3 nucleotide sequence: TGTGCCAGCAGATTAACAGGGTTCGCTGGAAACACCATATATTTT.

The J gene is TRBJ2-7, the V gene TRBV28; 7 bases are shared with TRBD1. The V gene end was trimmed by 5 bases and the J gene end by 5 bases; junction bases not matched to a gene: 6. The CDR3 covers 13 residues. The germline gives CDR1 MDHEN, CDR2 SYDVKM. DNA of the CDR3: TGTGCCAGCAGTCGATCAACAGGGGACGAGCAGTACTTC. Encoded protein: CASSRSTGDEQYF.

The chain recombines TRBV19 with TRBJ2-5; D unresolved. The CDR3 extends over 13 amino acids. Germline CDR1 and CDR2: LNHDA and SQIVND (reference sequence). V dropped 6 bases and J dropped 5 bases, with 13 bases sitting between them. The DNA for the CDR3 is TGTGCCAGTAGCCCAACATGGCTGGAGACCCAGTACTTC. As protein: CASSPTWLETQYF.

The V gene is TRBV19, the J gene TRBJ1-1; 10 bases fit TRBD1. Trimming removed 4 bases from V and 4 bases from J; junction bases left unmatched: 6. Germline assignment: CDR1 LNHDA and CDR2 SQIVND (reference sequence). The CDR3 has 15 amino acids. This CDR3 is CASSNRDRGSTEAFF. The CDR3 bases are TGTGCCAGTAGTAACCGGGACAGGGGATCCACTGAAGCTTTCTTT.

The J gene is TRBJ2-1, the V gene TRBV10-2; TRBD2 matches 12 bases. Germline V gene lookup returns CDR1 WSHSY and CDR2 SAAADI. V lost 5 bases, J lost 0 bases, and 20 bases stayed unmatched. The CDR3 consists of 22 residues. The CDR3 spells CASSLYRGGTSGLRSSYNEQFF. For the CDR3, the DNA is TGCGCCAGCAGTCTCTATAGAGGAGGGACTAGCGGGCTGCGAAGCTCCTACAATGAGCAGTTCTTC.

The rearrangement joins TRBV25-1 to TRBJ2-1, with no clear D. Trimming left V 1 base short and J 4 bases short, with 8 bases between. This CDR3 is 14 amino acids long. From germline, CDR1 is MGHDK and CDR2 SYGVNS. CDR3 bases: TGTGCCAGCAGTGAATTCCCAGATTACAATGAGCAGTTCTTC. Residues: CASSEFPDYNEQFF.

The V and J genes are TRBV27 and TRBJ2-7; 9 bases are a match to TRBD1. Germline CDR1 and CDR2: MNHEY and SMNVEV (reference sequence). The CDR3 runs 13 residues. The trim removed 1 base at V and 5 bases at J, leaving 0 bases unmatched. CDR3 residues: CASSLYRGHEQYF. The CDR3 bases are TGTGCCAGCAGTTTATACAGGGGGCACGAGCAGTACTTC.

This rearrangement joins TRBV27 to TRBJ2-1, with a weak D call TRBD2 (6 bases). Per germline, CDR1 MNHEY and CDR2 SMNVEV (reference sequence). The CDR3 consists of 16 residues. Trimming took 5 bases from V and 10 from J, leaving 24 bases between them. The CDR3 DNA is TGTGCCAGCAGTACCCGCCGGGGGATATCGGGGAGCGAGCAGTTCTTC. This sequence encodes CASSTRRGISGSEQFF.

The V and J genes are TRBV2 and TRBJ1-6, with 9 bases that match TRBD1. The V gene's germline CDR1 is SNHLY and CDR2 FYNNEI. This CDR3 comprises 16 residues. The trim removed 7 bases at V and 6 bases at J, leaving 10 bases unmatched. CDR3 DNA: TGTGCCAGCATTTTAACAGGGGGCGTAAGTAATTCACCCCTCCACTTT. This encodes CASILTGGVSNSPLHF. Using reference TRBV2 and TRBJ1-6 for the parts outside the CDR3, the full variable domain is EPEVTQTPSHQVTQMGQEVILRCVPISNHLYFYWYRQILGQKVEFLVSFYNNEISEKSEIFDDQFSVERPDGSNFTLKIRSTKLEDSAMYFCASILTGGVSNSPLHFGNGTRLTVT.